One and the same sample provided the 12 T cell receptor beta chains below, sequenced in a study of vaccination and CD4 T cells after COVID-19. The antigens of these receptors remain unknown. Sequenced with the Oncomine TCR Beta short-read assay was DNA taken from cultured CD4+ T cells. In TCRdb, the PCR reads were re-called with MiXCR into one record per CDR3 protein. The sample lists 13,000 to 15,000 distinct CDR3 sequences, about two fifths occurring once. Documented treatment: approximately 9-day PBMC culture with coronavirus spike peptide pools or control peptides (ViraFEST assay). Sequenced: CD4+ T cells from blood, cultured in vitro. The receptors derive from a human donor who had recovered from COVID-19.

V usage is TRBV29-1 and J usage is TRBJ1-5, with 9 bases matching TRBD1. CDR1 and CDR2 (germline): SQVTM, ANQGSEA. The ends lost 4 bases at V and 4 bases at J; junction bases unmatched: 5. This CDR3 has 14 residues. As DNA, the CDR3 is TGCAGCGTTGGTTGGGGGACAGGGAATCAGCCCCAGCATTTT. Protein product: CSVGWGTGNQPQHF.

This sequence joins TRBV6-1 and TRBJ1-5; D might be TRBD1 (6 bases). CDR3 size: 16 residues. Germline V gives CDR1 MNHNS, CDR2 SASEGT. V was cut by 0 bases and J by 7 bases, with 16 bases left in between. CDR3 amino acids: CASSEAPRQGRQPQHF. CDR3 bases: TGTGCCAGCAGTGAAGCCCCAAGGCAGGGGCGGCAGCCCCAGCATTTT.

This clonotype is labeled as medium-sized. The chain joins TRBV4-3 to TRBJ1-2; D gene uncertain. The CDR3 is 15 residues long. The V gene's germline CDR1 is LGHNA and CDR2 YSLEER. Trimming removed 1 base from V and 1 base from J, with 10 bases in between. The CDR3 nucleotides are TGCGCCAGCAGCCAAGTTGGTCGACTTAACTATGGCTACACCTTC. It yields the protein CASSQVGRLNYGYTF.

The rearrangement uses TRBV7-2 and TRBJ1-1; D not resolved. V dropped 0 bases and J dropped 1 base, with 6 bases sitting between them. From germline, CDR1 is SGHTA and CDR2 FQGNSA. CDR3 size: 14 residues. The CDR3 spells CASSLARRNTEAFF. CDR3 nucleotide sequence: TGTGCCAGCAGCTTAGCCCGCAGGAACACTGAAGCTTTCTTT. Together with reference TRBV7-2 and TRBJ1-1, the CDR3 gives the full variable domain: GAGVSQSPSNKVTEKGKDVELRCDPISGHTALYWYRQSLGQGLEFLIYFQGNSAPDKSGLPSDRFSAERTGGSVSTLTIQRTQQEDSAVYLCASSLARRNTEAFFGQGTRLTVV.

The rearrangement links TRBV10-2 to TRBJ2-5; the D gene is possibly TRBD2 (6 bases). The CDR3 consists of 15 residues. V was pared by 3 bases and J by 0 bases, with 11 bases between. Germline V gene sequence: CDR1 WSHSY, CDR2 SAAADI. The CDR3 region has the DNA TGCGCCAGCAGTGACGGACTAACCAACCAAGAGACCCAGTACTTC. Amino acids: CASSDGLTNQETQYF.

J is TRBJ1-5 and V is TRBV6-1; tentative D call: TRBD1 (5 bases). Looked up from germline, CDR1 is MNHNS and CDR2 is SASEGT. The CDR3 is 15 residues long. V lost 5 bases to trimming and J lost 4 bases, with 15 bases between them. CDR3 sequence (DNA): TGTGCCAGCAGTCTTGGCGCAGGGCCAAATCAGCCCCAGCATTTT. As protein: CASSLGAGPNQPQHF.

This clonotype was picked up a small number of times. This chain links TRBV20-1 with TRBJ1-2; 7 bases align to TRBD1. Germline V lookup: CDR1 DFQATT, CDR2 SNEGSKA (reference sequence). The CDR3 is 15 residues long. The trim removed 6 bases at V and 6 bases at J, leaving 16 bases unmatched. Here the CDR3 reads CSAGRQGEKLNGYTF. The CDR3 nucleotides are TGCAGTGCAGGGAGGCAGGGGGAAAAATTAAATGGCTACACCTTC.

The chain has TRBV7-9 and TRBJ2-5; D tentatively fits TRBD1 or TRBD2 (5 bases each). V lost 2 bases to trimming and J lost 4 bases, with 8 bases between them. CDR1 and CDR2 (germline): SEHNR, FQNEAQ (reference sequence). This CDR3 region has 13 residues. CDR3 in amino acids: CASSLSGRETQYF. Here the CDR3 DNA reads TGTGCCAGCAGCTTATCAGGGAGAGAGACCCAGTACTTC. The full variable domain, in which reference TRBV7-9 and TRBJ2-5 provide the parts outside the CDR3, is DTGVSQNPRHKITKRGQNVTFRCDPISEHNRLYWYRQTLGQGPEFLTYFQNEAQLEKSRLLSDRFSAERPKGSFSTLEIQRTEQGDSAMYLCASSLSGRETQYFGPGTRLLVL.

The chain employs TRBV6-1 and TRBJ1-2, with D uncertain. Germline V gene data show CDR1 as MNHNS and CDR2 as SASEGT. V was cut by 3 bases and J by 6 bases, with 17 bases left in between. The CDR3 extends over 15 amino acids. CDR3 DNA sequence: TGTGCCAGCAGTGACAGAGACGGTGGGAGGGATGGCTACACCTTC. It translates to CASSDRDGGRDGYTF.

This chain joins TRBV20-1 and TRBJ2-7; 7 nucleotides align to TRBD2. In germline, CDR1 is DFQATT, CDR2 SNEGSKA (reference sequence). The CDR3 is 16 residues long. The junction had 15 bases not matched to a gene; V was cut back by 3 bases and J by 4 bases. The CDR3 loop is CSASPKFGRGSYEQYF. CDR3 DNA sequence: TGCAGTGCTAGTCCTAAATTTGGGAGGGGTAGTTACGAGCAGTACTTC.

V is TRBV20-1 and J is TRBJ2-7, with D unresolved. The germline gives CDR1 DFQATT, CDR2 SNEGSKA (reference sequence). This CDR3 region has 14 residues. V was clipped by 2 bases and J by 0 bases, with 11 bases between them. CDR3 coding DNA: TGCAGTGCTAGATCGACACCGAGCTCCTACGAGCAGTACTTC. The encoded protein is CSARSTPSSYEQYF.

The chain employs TRBV19 and TRBJ1-2; TRBD1 matches at 7 bases. Germline V lookup: CDR1 LNHDA, CDR2 SQIVND (reference sequence). V shed 3 bases, J shed 4 bases, and the junction held 5 bases outside the gene matches. The CDR3 sequence is 14 residues long. CDR3 amino acids: CASSILGQLYGYTF. The CDR3 DNA follows: TGTGCCAGTAGTATCCTGGGACAGCTCTATGGCTACACCTTC.